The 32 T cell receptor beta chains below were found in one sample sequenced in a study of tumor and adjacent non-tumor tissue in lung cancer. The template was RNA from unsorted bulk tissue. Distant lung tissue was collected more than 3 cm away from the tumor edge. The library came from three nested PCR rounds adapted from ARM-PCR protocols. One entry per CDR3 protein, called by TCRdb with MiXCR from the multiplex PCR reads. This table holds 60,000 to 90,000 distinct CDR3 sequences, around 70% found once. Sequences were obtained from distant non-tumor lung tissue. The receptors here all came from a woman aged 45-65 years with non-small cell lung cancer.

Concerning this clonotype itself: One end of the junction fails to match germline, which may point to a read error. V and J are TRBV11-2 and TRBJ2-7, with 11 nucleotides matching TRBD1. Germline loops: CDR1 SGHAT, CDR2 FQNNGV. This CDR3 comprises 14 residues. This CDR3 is CACSRTGGSYEQHF. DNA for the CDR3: TGTGCCTGCAGCAGGACAGGGGGCTCCTACGAGCAGCACTTC.

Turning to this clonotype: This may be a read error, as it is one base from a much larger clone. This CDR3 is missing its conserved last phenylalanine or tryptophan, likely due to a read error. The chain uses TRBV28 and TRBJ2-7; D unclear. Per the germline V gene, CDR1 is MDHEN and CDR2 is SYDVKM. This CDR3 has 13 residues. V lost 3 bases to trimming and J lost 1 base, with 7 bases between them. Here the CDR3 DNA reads TGTGCCAGCAGTTTGGTCAATTCCTACGAGCAGTACATC. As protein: CASSLVNSYEQYI.

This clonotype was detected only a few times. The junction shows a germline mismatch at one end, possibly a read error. CDR3 bases: TGCGCCAGCAGTCAAGTTGGTAACGGGACCACAGATACGCAGTATTTT. It translates to CASSQVGNGTTDTQYF. The chain links TRBV4-3 to TRBJ2-3, with D perhaps being TRBD1 or TRBD2 (5 bases each). The germline V gene has CDR1 LGHNA and CDR2 YSLEER. There are 16 residues in the CDR3.

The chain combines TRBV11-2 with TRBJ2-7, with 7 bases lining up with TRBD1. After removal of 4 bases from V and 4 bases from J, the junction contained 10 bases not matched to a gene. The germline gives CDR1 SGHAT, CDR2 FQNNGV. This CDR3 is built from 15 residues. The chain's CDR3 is CASSSGTDRRYEQYF. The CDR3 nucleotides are TGTGCCAGCAGCTCGGGGACAGACCGGAGATACGAGCAGTACTTC.

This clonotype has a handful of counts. The CDR3 sequence: CGVGKKFGYTF. DNA for the CDR3: TGTGGAGTCGGAAAGAAGTTCGGCTACACCTTC. The genes are TRBV28 and TRBJ1-2, with D uncertain. This CDR3 has 11 amino acids. Germline V gene sequence: CDR1 MDHEN, CDR2 SYDVKM.

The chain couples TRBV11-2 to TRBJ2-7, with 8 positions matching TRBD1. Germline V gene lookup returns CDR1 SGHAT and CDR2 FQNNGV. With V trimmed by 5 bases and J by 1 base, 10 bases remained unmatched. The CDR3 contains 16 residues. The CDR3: CASSTFRGHGSYEQYF. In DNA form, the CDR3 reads TGTGCCAGCAGCACGTTCAGGGGGCATGGGTCCTACGAGCAGTACTTC.

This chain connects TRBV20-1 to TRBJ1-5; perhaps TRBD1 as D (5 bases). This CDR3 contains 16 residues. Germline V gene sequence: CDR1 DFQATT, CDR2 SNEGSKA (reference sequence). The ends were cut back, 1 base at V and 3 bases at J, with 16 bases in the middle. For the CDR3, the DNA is TGCAGTGCTAGAGCCCCTGCAGGGTTCGACAATCAGCCCCAGCATTTT. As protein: CSARAPAGFDNQPQHF.

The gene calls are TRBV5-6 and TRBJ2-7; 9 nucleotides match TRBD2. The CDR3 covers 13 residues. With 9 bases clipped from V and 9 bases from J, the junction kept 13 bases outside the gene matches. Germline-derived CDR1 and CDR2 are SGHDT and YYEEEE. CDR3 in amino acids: CAINLAGGSVQYF. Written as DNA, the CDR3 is TGTGCCATCAACCTTGCGGGGGGGTCCGTGCAGTACTTC.

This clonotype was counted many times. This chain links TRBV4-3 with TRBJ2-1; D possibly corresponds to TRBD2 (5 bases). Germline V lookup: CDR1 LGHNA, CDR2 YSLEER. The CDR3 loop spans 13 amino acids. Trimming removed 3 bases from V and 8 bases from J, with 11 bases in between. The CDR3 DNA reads TGCGCCAGCAGCCACGAGCGGCTCCATGAGCAGTTCTTC. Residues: CASSHERLHEQFF.

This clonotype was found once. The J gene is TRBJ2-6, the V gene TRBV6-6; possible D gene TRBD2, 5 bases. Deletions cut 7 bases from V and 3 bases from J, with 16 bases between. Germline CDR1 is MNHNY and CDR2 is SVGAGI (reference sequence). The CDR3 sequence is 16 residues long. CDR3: CASIKEVYYGANVLTF. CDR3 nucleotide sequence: TGTGCCAGCATCAAGGAGGTGTACTATGGGGCCAACGTCCTGACTTTC.

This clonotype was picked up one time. For the CDR3, the DNA is TGTGCCAGCTTAGCGACCGGGACAGATACGCAGTATTTT. Protein sequence: CASLATGTDTQYF. The chain has TRBV11-1 and TRBJ2-3; perhaps TRBD2 as D (5 bases). Looked up from germline, CDR1 is SGHAT and CDR2 is FQDESV (reference sequence). Deletions cut 8 bases from V and 3 bases from J, with 12 bases between. This CDR3 has 13 residues.

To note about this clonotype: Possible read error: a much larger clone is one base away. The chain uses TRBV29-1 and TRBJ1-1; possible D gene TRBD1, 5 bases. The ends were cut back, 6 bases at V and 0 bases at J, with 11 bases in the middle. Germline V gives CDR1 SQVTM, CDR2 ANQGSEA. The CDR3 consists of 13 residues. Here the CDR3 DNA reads TGCAGCGTGGGACTGTCCATGAACACTGAAGCTTTCTTT. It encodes CSVGLSMNTEAFF.

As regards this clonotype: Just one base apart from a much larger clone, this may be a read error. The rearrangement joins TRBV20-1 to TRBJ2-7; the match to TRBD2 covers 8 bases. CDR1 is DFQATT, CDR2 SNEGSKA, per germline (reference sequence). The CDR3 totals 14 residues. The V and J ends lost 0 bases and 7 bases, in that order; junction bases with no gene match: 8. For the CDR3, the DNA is TGCAGTGCTAGAGAGTCACCGGGCGGGGGGGAGCAGTACTTC. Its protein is CSARESPGGGEQYF.

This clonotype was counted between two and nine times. The DNA of the CDR3 is TGTGCCAGCAGCTTTGACGCGTCGGGGACTGGGGCTTTCTTT. Its translation is CASSFDASGTGAFF. V and J are TRBV11-2 and TRBJ1-1, with D possibly matching TRBD1 (5 bases). Germline V CDR1 and CDR2: SGHAT, FQNNGV. The germline V and J ends were trimmed by 3 bases and 11 bases, with 19 bases remaining between them. CDR3 length: 14 residues.

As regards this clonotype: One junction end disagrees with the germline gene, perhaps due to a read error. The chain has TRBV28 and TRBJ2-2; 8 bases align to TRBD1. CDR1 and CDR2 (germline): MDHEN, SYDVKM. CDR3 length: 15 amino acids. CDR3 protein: CASSLIRGRTGELYF. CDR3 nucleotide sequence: TGTGCCAGCAGTTTAATCAGGGGGCGCACCGGGGAGCTGTATTTT.

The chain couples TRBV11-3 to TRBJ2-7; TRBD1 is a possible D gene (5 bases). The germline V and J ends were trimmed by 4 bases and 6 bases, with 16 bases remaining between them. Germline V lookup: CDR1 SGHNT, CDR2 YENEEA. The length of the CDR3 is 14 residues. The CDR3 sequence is CASSSAQAPCEQYF. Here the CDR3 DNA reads TGTGCCAGCAGCTCCGCACAGGCCCCCTGCGAGCAGTACTTC.

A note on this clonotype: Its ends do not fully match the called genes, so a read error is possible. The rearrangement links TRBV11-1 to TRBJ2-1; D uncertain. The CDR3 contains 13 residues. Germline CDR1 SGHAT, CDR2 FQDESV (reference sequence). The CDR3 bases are TGCTCCAGCAGTTTACCTCAGCTGGATGAGCAGTTTTTC. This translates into CSSSLPQLDEQFF.

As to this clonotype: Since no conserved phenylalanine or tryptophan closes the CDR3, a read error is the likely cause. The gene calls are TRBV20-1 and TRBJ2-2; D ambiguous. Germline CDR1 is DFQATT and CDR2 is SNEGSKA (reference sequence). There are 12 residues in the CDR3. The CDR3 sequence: CRARGNAGELFL. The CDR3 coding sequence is TGCAGAGCTAGAGGAAATGCCGGGGAGCTGTTTCTT.

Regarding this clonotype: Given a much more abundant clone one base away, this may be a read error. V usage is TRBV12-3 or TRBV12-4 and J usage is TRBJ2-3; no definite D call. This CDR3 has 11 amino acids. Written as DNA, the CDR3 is TGTGTCAGCAGCTCCAGAGATACGCAGTATTTT. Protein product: CVSSSRDTQYF.

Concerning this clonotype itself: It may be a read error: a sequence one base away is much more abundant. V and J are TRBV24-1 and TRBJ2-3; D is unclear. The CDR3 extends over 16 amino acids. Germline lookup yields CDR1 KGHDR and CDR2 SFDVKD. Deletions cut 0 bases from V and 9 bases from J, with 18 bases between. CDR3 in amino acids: CATSDLQDGRPATQYF. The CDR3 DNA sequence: TGTGCCACCAGTGATTTGCAGGATGGCCGCCCTGCGACGCAGTATTTT.

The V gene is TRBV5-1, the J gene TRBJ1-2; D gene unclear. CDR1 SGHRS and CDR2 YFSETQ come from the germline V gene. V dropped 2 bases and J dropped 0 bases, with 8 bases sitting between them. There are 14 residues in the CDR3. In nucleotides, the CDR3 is TGCGCCAGCAGCTTCCAGGCCGCTAACTATGGCTACACCTTC. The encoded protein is CASSFQAANYGYTF.

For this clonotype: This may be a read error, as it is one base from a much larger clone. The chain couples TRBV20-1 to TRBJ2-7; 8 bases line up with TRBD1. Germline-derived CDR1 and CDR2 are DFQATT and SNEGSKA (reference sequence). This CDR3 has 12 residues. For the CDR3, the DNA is TGCATTGCCTCGGCAGGGGGCAGCGAGCAGTACTTC. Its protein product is CIASAGGSEQYF.

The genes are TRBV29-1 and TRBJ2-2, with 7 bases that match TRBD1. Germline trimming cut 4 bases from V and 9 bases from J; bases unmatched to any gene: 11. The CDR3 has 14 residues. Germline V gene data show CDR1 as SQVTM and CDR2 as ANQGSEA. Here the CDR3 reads CSVGQGGETRELFF. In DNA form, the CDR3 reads TGCAGCGTTGGACAAGGGGGCGAGACCAGGGAGCTGTTTTTT.

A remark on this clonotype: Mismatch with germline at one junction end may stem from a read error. CDR3 loop: CASSQDRYRASTETFF. CDR3 coding DNA: TGCGCTAGCAGCCAAGATCGTTACAGGGCGAGCACTGAAACTTTCTTT. The gene calls are TRBV4-1 and TRBJ1-1, with D tentatively TRBD1 (6 bases). Per the germline V gene, CDR1 is MGHRA and CDR2 is YSYEKL. The CDR3 sequence is 16 residues long.

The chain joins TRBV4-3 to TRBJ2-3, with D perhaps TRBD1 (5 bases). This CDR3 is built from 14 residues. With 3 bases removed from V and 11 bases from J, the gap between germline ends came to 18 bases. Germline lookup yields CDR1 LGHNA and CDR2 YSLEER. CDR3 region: CASSQGPFTNMQYF. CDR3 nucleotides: TGCGCCAGCAGCCAGGGGCCTTTCACAAATATGCAGTATTTT.

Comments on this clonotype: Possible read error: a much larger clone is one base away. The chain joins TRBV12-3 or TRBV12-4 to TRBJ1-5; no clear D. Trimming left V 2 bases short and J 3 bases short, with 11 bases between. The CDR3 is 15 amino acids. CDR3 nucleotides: TGTGCCAGCAGTTTACATGGTAATAACAATCAGCCCCAGCATTTT. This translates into CASSLHGNNNQPQHF.

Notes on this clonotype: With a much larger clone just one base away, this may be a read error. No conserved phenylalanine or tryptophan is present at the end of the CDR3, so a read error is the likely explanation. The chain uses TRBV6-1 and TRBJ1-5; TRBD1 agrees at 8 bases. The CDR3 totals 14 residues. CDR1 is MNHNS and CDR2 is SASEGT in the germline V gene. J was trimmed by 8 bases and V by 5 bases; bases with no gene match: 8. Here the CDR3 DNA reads TGTGCCAGCAGTCCGGACAGGGTGATAAAGCCCCAGCATATT. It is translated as CASSPDRVIKPQHI.

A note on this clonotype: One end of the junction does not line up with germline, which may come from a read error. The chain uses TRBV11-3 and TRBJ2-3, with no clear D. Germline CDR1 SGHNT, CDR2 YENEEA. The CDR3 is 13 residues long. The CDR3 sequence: CASSQHGTYTQYF. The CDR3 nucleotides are TGTGCCAGCAGCCAGCATGGCACATATACGCAGTATTTT.

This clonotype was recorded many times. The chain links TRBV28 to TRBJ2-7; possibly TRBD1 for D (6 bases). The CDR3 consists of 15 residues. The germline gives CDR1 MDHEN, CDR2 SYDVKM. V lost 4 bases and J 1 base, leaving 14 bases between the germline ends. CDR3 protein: CASSSSGQLSYEQYF. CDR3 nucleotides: TGTGCCAGCAGTTCGTCCGGACAGCTATCCTACGAGCAGTACTTC. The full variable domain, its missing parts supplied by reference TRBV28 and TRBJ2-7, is DVKVTQSSRYLVKRTGEKVFLECVQDMDHENMFWYRQDPGLGLRLIYFSYDVKMKEKGDIPEGYSVSREKKERFSLILESASTNQTSMYLCASSSSGQLSYEQYFGPGTRLTVT.

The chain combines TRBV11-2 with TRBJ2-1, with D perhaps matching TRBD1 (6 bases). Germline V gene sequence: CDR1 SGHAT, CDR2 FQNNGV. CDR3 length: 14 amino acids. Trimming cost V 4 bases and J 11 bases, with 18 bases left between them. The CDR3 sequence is CASSWRIGGHKQFF. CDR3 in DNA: TGTGCCAGCAGCTGGAGGATAGGGGGACATAAGCAGTTCTTC. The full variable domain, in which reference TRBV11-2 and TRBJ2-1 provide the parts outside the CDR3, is EAGVAQSPRYKIIEKRQSVAFWCNPISGHATLYWYQQILGQGPKLLIQFQNNGVVDDSQLPKDRFSAERLKGVDSTLKIQPAKLEDSAVYLCASSWRIGGHKQFFGPGTRLTVL.

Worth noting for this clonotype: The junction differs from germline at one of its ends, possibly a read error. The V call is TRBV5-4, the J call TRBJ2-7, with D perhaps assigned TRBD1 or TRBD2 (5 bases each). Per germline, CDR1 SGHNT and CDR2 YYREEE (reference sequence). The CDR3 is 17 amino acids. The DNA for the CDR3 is TGTGCCGGCAGCTTAGACAGTGACTACCCACGCTCCTACGAGCAATACTTC. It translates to CAGSLDSDYPRSYEQYF.

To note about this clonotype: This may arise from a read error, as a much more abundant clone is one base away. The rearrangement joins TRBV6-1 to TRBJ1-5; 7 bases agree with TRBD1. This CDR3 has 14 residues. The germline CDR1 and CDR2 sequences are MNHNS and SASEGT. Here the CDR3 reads CASRPTGTGQPKHF. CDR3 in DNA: TGTGCCAGCAGGCCGACAGGGACGGGGCAGCCCAAGCATTTT.